The T cell receptor (beta chain) under discussion was sequenced for a study of blood T cell repertoires in COVID-19. Looking at the study overall: Sources were T cells, B-cell-depleted T cells, or PBMCs; the material itself was cDNA or gDNA.

In the original analysis: Reference gene primer amplification gave estimated nucleated cell counts. Profiled with immunoSEQ multiplex PCR; TCRdb holds only in-frame clones, not every one. That table gives V, J and clone size, and the DNA gave D and trimming. The sample carries over 150,000 clones, roughly four fifths recorded once. CDR1 is SGHDN and CDR2 is FVKESK in the germline V gene. There are 15 residues in the CDR3. Trimming removed 1 base at V and 3 bases at J, with 12 bases between. This TCR derives from a woman at least 80 years old with acute or convalescent COVID-19. The chain employs TRBV14 and TRBJ1-1; a possible D gene is TRBD1 (5 bases). The specimen sequenced was peripheral blood. The chain's CDR3 is CASSQGFAGDTEAFF. The CDR3 DNA follows: TGTGCCAGCAGCCAAGGCTTCGCGGGGGACACTGAAGCTTTCTTT.